The 18 T cell receptor beta chains below come from one sample, sequenced in a study of T cell clonotyping in hematopoietic cell transplantation. Method: immunoSEQ multiplex PCR; TCRdb's copy keeps in-frame clones and lacks some. Of about 7,200 clones in the sample, around 96% are singletons; the top ten hold 0.45%. This specimen consisted of PBMCs, obtained 30 days after allogeneic stem cell transplant. All receptors derive from a male patient between 40 and 50 years old who had an allogeneic stem cell transplant from a related donor, so the T cells may come from the graft donor. Some clones in this sample may be carry-over from other donors' samples.

J is TRBJ1-1 and V is TRBV4-1, with a tentative D call TRBD1 (6 bases). Per the germline V gene, CDR1 is MGHRA and CDR2 is YSYEKL. The V and J ends lost 0 bases and 7 bases respectively, with 15 bases between them. This CDR3 is 15 amino acids long. The CDR3 nucleotides are TGCGCCAGCAGCCAAGATCAAGGGACACCATTTGAAGCTTTCTTT. Translating it yields CASSQDQGTPFEAFF.

CDR3 sequence reads: CASSLQKVRQGFSNEQFF. The CDR3 DNA sequence: TGTGCCAGCAGTTTACAAAAAGTTAGGCAGGGTTTTTCGAATGAGCAGTTCTTC. The V call is TRBV2, the J call TRBJ2-1; D might be TRBD1 (5 bases). The CDR3 extends over 18 amino acids. V was trimmed by 5 bases and J by 7 bases, leaving 27 bases between them. Germline V gene sequence: CDR1 SNHLY, CDR2 FYNNEI. Full variable domain (outside the CDR3, taken from reference TRBV2 and TRBJ2-1): EPEVTQTPSHQVTQMGQEVILRCVPISNHLYFYWYRQILGQKVEFLVSFYNNEISEKSEIFDDQFSVERPDGSNFTLKIRSTKLEDSAMYFCASSLQKVRQGFSNEQFFGPGTRLTVL.

The chain links TRBV9 to TRBJ2-5; 9 nucleotides align to TRBD1. This CDR3 has 15 amino acids. The ends lost 3 bases at V and 4 bases at J; junction bases unmatched: 7. Germline V lookup: CDR1 SGDLS, CDR2 YYNGEE. The CDR3 is CASSEGTGRGETQYF. For the CDR3, the DNA is TGTGCCAGCAGCGAAGGGACAGGGAGGGGAGAGACCCAGTACTTC.

A few counts support this clone. V usage is TRBV11-3 and J usage is TRBJ2-1; possibly TRBD2 for D (5 bases). V was clipped by 5 bases and J by 0 bases, with 14 bases between them. This CDR3 has 16 amino acids. CDR1 and CDR2 (germline): SGHNT, YENEEA. CDR3 sequence: CASSPDWTSSYNEQFF. In DNA form, the CDR3 reads TGTGCCAGCAGCCCGGACTGGACCAGCTCCTACAATGAGCAGTTCTTC.

This clone is a singleton in its sample. The gene calls are TRBV10-3 and TRBJ1-2; no reliable D call. The CDR3 is 11 amino acids. Germline assignment: CDR1 ENHRY and CDR2 SYGVKD. The V end was cut by 4 bases, the J end by 7 bases, with 7 bases between. CDR3 sequence reads: CAISGSRGYTF. The DNA of the CDR3 is TGTGCCATCAGTGGGTCCCGTGGCTACACCTTC.

V is TRBV4-1 and J is TRBJ2-7; TRBD2 matches 11 bases. Germline V CDR1 and CDR2: MGHRA, YSYEKL. The CDR3 is made up of 15 amino acids. J gave up 9 bases and V 5 bases, and 12 bases lay outside the gene matches. The CDR3 coding sequence is TGCGCCAGCAGCATTAGCGGGGGGGGCCTGAGCTGGCAGTACTTC. Translation gives CASSISGGGLSWQYF.

CDR3 amino acids: CASSLGQAQETQYF. The CDR3 bases are TGTGCCAGCAGCCTCGGACAGGCCCAAGAGACCCAGTACTTC. V and J are TRBV7-9 and TRBJ2-5; 7 bases map to TRBD1. J gave up 1 base and V 5 bases, and 4 bases lay outside the gene matches. The CDR3 is 14 amino acids. Germline loops: CDR1 SEHNR, CDR2 FQNEAQ (reference sequence).

J is TRBJ2-3 and V is TRBV2, with a tentative D call TRBD2 (7 bases). V was cut by 3 bases and J by 0 bases, with 19 bases left in between. This CDR3 is 18 amino acids long. Germline CDR1 is SNHLY and CDR2 is FYNNEI. The CDR3 loop is CASSDPSGGRSSTDTQYF. The DNA for the CDR3 is TGTGCCAGCAGTGACCCGTCGGGGGGCCGATCTAGCACAGATACGCAGTATTTT.

The rearrangement links TRBV4-1 to TRBJ1-1; TRBD1 aligns across 8 bases. Germline V gives CDR1 MGHRA, CDR2 YSYEKL. The CDR3 totals 17 residues. Unmatched junction bases numbered 16, after V lost 4 bases and J lost 6 bases. In nucleotides, the CDR3 is TGCGCCAGCAGCCGAACCCGACAGGGGTCGTTTTCTCCTGAAGCTTTCTTT. It is translated as CASSRTRQGSFSPEAFF.

The chain has TRBV19 and TRBJ1-5; D gene ambiguous. The ends were cut back, 3 bases at V and 0 bases at J, with 9 bases in the middle. This CDR3 contains 15 residues. Germline V gives CDR1 LNHDA, CDR2 SQIVND (reference sequence). CDR3 in DNA: TGTGCCAGTAGTATTGGGTCTACTAGCAATCAGCCCCAGCATTTT. Residues: CASSIGSTSNQPQHF. Full variable domain (rest looked up from reference TRBV19 and TRBJ1-5): DGGITQSPKYLFRKEGQNVTLSCEQNLNHDAMYWYRQDPGQGLRLIYYSQIVNDFQKGDIAEGYSVSREKKESFPLTVTSAQKNPTAFYLCASSIGSTSNQPQHFGDGTRLSIL.

The chain has TRBV7-9 and TRBJ1-2, with D hard to call. Germline assignment: CDR1 SEHNR and CDR2 FQNEAQ (reference sequence). Trimming shortened V by 3 bases and J by 2 bases, and 7 bases separated the two germline ends. CDR3 size: 13 residues. CDR3 region: CASSLDLNYGYTF. CDR3 coding DNA: TGTGCCAGCAGCTTGGACCTAAACTATGGCTACACCTTC.

The genes are TRBV2 and TRBJ2-1; D not resolved. CDR1 and CDR2 from the germline V gene are SNHLY and FYNNEI. The CDR3 contains 11 residues. The V end was cut by 9 bases, the J end by 4 bases, with 7 bases between. CDR3 residues: CASFQYNEQFF. The CDR3 nucleotides are TGTGCCAGTTTTCAGTACAATGAGCAGTTCTTC.

The chain has TRBV6-5 and TRBJ2-7; tentative D call: TRBD2 (5 bases). Between the trimmed V and J ends, which lost 3 bases and 3 bases, there was a span of 15 bases. This CDR3 is built from 15 residues. CDR1 and CDR2 from the germline V gene are MNHEY and SVGAGI. CDR3 in amino acids: CASSYNLKSGYEQYF. The CDR3 DNA sequence: TGTGCCAGCAGTTATAACCTCAAAAGCGGCTACGAGCAGTACTTC.

J is TRBJ2-7 and V is TRBV2; D is uncertain. The CDR3 length is 13 residues. Germline V lookup: CDR1 SNHLY, CDR2 FYNNEI. V was shortened by 0 bases and J by 4 bases, with 7 bases between the two germline ends. CDR3 nucleotide sequence: TGTGCCAGCAGTGAAGCGAAGAAGTACGAGCAGTACTTC. Amino acid sequence: CASSEAKKYEQYF.

This clone was picked up one time. The chain combines TRBV11-2 with TRBJ1-2; D perhaps matches TRBD1 (5 bases). The CDR3 consists of 11 residues. In germline, CDR1 is SGHAT, CDR2 FQNNGV. With 3 bases removed from V and 8 bases from J, the gap between germline ends came to 7 bases. The CDR3 DNA reads as TGTGCCAGCAGCTTCGGGACCGGCTACACCTTC. Protein sequence: CASSFGTGYTF.

The chain combines TRBV6-5 with TRBJ2-7; the D is unclear. CDR3 size: 13 residues. V shed 0 bases and J shed 4 bases, with 7 bases lying between them. Germline values: CDR1 MNHEY, CDR2 SVGAGI. As DNA, the CDR3 is TGTGCCAGCAGTTACTCGATTGAGTACGAGCAGTACTTC. Protein: CASSYSIEYEQYF.

The CDR3 region is CASCGDRGYNSPLHF. CDR3 nucleotide sequence: TGTGCCAGCTGCGGGGACAGGGGATATAATTCACCCCTCCACTTT. The chain recombines TRBV6-5 with TRBJ1-6, with 10 bases lining up with TRBD1. The germline CDR1 and CDR2 sequences are MNHEY and SVGAGI. J gave up 4 bases and V 8 bases, and 5 bases lay outside the gene matches. The CDR3 has 15 residues.

The CDR3 DNA sequence: TGCAGCGTTGATTCCCGTACTAGCGGGAGGGCAGATACGCAGTATTTT. Residues: CSVDSRTSGRADTQYF. The rearrangement uses TRBV29-1 and TRBJ2-3; 13 bases agree with TRBD2. The germline V gene has CDR1 SQVTM and CDR2 ANQGSEA. The CDR3 has 16 amino acids. J gave up 4 bases and V 3 bases, and 7 bases lay outside the gene matches.